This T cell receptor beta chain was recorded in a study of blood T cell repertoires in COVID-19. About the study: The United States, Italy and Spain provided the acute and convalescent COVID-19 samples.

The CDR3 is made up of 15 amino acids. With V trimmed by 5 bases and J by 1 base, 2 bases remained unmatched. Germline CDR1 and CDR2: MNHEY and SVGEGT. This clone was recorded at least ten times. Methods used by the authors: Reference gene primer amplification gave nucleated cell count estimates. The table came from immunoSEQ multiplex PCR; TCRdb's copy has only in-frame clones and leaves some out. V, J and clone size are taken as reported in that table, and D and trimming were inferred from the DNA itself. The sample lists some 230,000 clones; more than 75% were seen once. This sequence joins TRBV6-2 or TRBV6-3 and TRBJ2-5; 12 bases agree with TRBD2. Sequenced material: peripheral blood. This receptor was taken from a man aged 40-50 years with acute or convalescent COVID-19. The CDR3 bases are TGTGCCAGCAGTGCGACTAGCGGGGGCCAAGAGACCCAGTACTTC. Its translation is CASSATSGGQETQYF.